This T cell receptor beta chain stems from a study of early T cells in non-severe SARS-CoV-2 infection. Study in general: Sequencing used unsorted whole-blood bulk RNA, so chains lack pairing. Study-wide results and limits: VDJdb matching skewed toward anti-spike CD8 responses, missing private and CD4 specificities.

Separate cDNA molecules each had unique molecular identifiers attached to them. TCRdb re-called the 5' RACE reads with MiXCR, one entry per CDR3 protein. In the table there are about 90,000 distinct CDR3 sequences, 10% to 15% of which are singletons. V was clipped by 4 bases and J by 3 bases, with 13 bases between them. The CDR3 runs to 14 residues. Per the germline V gene, CDR1 is SGHVS and CDR2 is FNYEAQ. This clonotype has ten or more counts. As yet, its antigen is unknown. This sequence joins TRBV7-6 and TRBJ2-7, with D tentatively TRBD1 (5 bases). Specimen: whole blood, collected at baseline. The receptor comes from an adult who was a healthcare worker with PCR-confirmed SARS-CoV-2 infection or an uninfected control (not recorded which). CDR3 amino acids: CASSYAAQGYEQYF. In DNA form, the CDR3 reads TGTGCCAGCAGCTATGCTGCGCAGGGCTACGAGCAGTACTTC. Together with reference TRBV7-6 and TRBJ2-7, the CDR3 gives the full variable domain: GAGVSQSPRYKVTKRGQDVALRCDPISGHVSLYWYRQALGQGPEFLTYFNYEAQQDKSGLPNDRFSAERPEGSISTLTIQRTEQRDSAMYRCASSYAAQGYEQYFGPGTRLTVT.